This entry lists 4 T cell receptor beta chains sequenced from one sample in a study of Ad26.COV2.S vaccination and SARS-CoV-2 variants (dated by TCRdb to about 2021). Libraries came from the immunoSEQ multiplex PCR assay. TCRdb retrieved this table from immuneACCESS and kept in-frame rearrangements only. Not all clones are present; in checked studies, unresolved V genes account for under half, and no reason is known for the remainder. In all, the sample holds a few hundred thousand clones, and around nine tenths of those were seen once. The top ten clonotypes cover around 3.7% of the sample. This specimen's treatment or condition label, interpreted: roughly 19 received Ad26.COV2.S at low or high dose, single or two shots; about 5 received placebo; per-sample allocation not given. For vaccine and placebo recipients, repertoires were sequenced using samples collected on day 63 after the first injection.

The sample here was peripheral blood, taken in a trial of Ad26.COV2.S vaccine versus placebo. The receptors here all came from a person aged 18-65 years who received the Ad26.COV2.S COVID-19 vaccine or a placebo.

The chain uses TRBV20-1 and TRBJ2-1; D ambiguous. Per the germline V gene, CDR1 is DFQATT and CDR2 is SNEGSKA (reference sequence). The CDR3 loop spans 11 amino acids. V lost 6 bases to trimming and J lost 4 bases, with 7 bases between them. The CDR3 DNA follows: TGCAGTGCACCCCTATACAATGAGCAGTTCTTC. Protein product: CSAPLYNEQFF.

The gene calls are TRBV14 and TRBJ1-2; D is uncertain. V dropped 3 bases and J dropped 4 bases, with 9 bases sitting between them. The CDR3 consists of 13 residues. CDR1 is SGHDN and CDR2 is FVKESK in the germline V gene. The CDR3 DNA reads as TGTGCCAGCAGCCACTCTGGTTTCTATGGCTACACCTTC. It specifies CASSHSGFYGYTF.

The chain couples TRBV14 to TRBJ2-7; TRBD1 agrees at 9 bases. CDR1 and CDR2 from the germline V gene are SGHDN and FVKESK. The CDR3 is 17 amino acids. The J segment lost 1 base and the V segment lost 3 bases, leaving 10 bases of the junction unmatched. As DNA, the CDR3 is TGTGCCAGCAGCCATAACACCGGGACAGGGAATTCCTACGAGCAGTACTTC. This encodes CASSHNTGTGNSYEQYF.

The V and J genes are TRBV7-9 and TRBJ1-1; D call uncertain. CDR1 is SEHNR, CDR2 FQNEAQ, per germline (reference sequence). V was trimmed by 2 bases and J by 1 base, leaving 5 bases between them. The CDR3 contains 13 residues. CDR3 amino acids: CASSLTENTEAFF. CDR3 coding DNA: TGTGCCAGCAGCTTAACAGAGAACACTGAAGCTTTCTTT.